The 13 T cell receptor beta chains below come from one sample, sequenced in a study of T-cell memory formation after mild COVID-19. TCRdb ran MiXCR on the 5' RACE reads and lists one entry per CDR3 protein. Here the sample spans 450,000 or so distinct CDR3 sequences, roughly 25% being singletons. What was sequenced was PBMCs or a T cell subset sorted from them (not recorded which). Receptors were obtained from an adult woman who had mild COVID-19 (a few samples of this study predate the infection). Cell type and time point are not known.

This clonotype was recorded a few times. The chain recombines TRBV7-2 with TRBJ2-3, with 7 bases that match TRBD1. In germline, CDR1 is SGHTA, CDR2 FQGNSA. CDR3 size: 12 residues. V was pared by 6 bases and J by 5 bases, with 2 bases of the junction left unmatched. The CDR3: CASRRQGDTQYF. In DNA form, the CDR3 reads TGTGCCAGCAGACGACAGGGAGATACGCAGTATTTT.

The J gene is TRBJ2-1, the V gene TRBV30, with TRBD2 matching over 8 bases. Trimming removed 2 bases from V and 8 bases from J; junction bases left unmatched: 11. The CDR3 consists of 15 residues. Looked up from germline, CDR1 is GTSNPN and CDR2 is SVGIG (reference sequence). CDR3 residues: CAWSSPGGLDDEQFF. In DNA form, the CDR3 reads TGTGCCTGGAGTTCCCCGGGGGGGCTCGACGATGAGCAGTTCTTC. The variable domain in full, completed from reference TRBV30 and TRBJ2-1, reads SQTIHQWPATLVQPVGSPLSLECTVEGTSNPNLYWYRQAAGRGLQLLFYSVGIGQISSEVPQNLSASRPQDRQFILSSKKLLLSDSGFYLCAWSSPGGLDDEQFFGPGTRLTVL.

This clonotype was seen a few times. V usage is TRBV20-1 and J usage is TRBJ2-3; TRBD2 matches at 7 bases. Germline V gives CDR1 DFQATT, CDR2 SNEGSKA (reference sequence). V dropped 1 base and J dropped 0; count of bases not matched to a gene: 10. The CDR3 contains 17 residues. CDR3 region: CSARGLIPSGSTDTQYF. DNA for the CDR3: TGCAGTGCTAGAGGCCTCATCCCTAGCGGAAGCACAGATACGCAGTATTTT.

V is TRBV10-3 and J is TRBJ2-3, with 8 bases aligning to TRBD2. Germline values: CDR1 ENHRY, CDR2 SYGVKD. V lost 9 bases and J lost 5; bases outside the gene matches: 7. The CDR3 has 13 residues. The CDR3 reads CAIAGAGGDTQYF. The CDR3 DNA sequence: TGTGCCATAGCGGGGGCGGGGGGAGATACGCAGTATTTT.

The gene calls are TRBV24-1 and TRBJ2-3; 10 positions match TRBD2. This CDR3 is built from 14 residues. CDR1 KGHDR and CDR2 SFDVKD come from the germline V gene. The trim removed 7 bases at V and 3 bases at J, leaving 3 bases unmatched. CDR3 sequence (DNA): TGTGCCACCAGACCTAGCGGGGGTACAGATACGCAGTATTTT. It is translated as CATRPSGGTDTQYF.

The V call is TRBV12-3 or TRBV12-4, the J call TRBJ2-7, with D possibly matching TRBD1 (6 bases). Trimming removed 4 bases at V and 0 bases at J, with 10 bases between. The CDR3 has 14 amino acids. The CDR3 DNA sequence: TGTGCCAGCAGTTCGACAGGTCTCTCCTACGAGCAGTACTTC. Translating it yields CASSSTGLSYEQYF.

This chain connects TRBV14 to TRBJ1-4; D may be TRBD1 (6 bases). V shed 4 bases and J shed 3 bases, with 15 bases lying between them. This CDR3 contains 16 residues. Germline loops: CDR1 SGHDN, CDR2 FVKESK. The CDR3 DNA reads as TGTGCCAGCAGCCTTGGACAGTTTCGGGCTAATGAAAAACTGTTTTTT. Its translation is CASSLGQFRANEKLFF.

This clonotype has only a few counts. This chain's CDR3 is CASINREYNEQFF. The CDR3 nucleotides read TGTGCCAGCATCAACAGGGAGTACAATGAGCAGTTCTTC. This chain joins TRBV3-1 and TRBJ2-1; maybe TRBD1 (6 bases). The germline CDR1 and CDR2 sequences are LGHDT and YNNKEL (reference sequence). The V end was cut by 7 bases, the J end by 4 bases, with 11 bases between. This CDR3 comprises 13 residues.

This clonotype was counted only a few times. The V call is TRBV6-6, the J call TRBJ1-2; D uncertain. Trimming left V 2 bases short and J 0 bases short, with 13 bases between. Germline CDR1 reads MNHNY; CDR2 reads SVGAGI (reference sequence). CDR3 length equals 16 residues. As DNA, the CDR3 is TGTGCCAGCAGTTACACGGAACAGAGGGCTAACTATGGCTACACCTTC. Its translation: CASSYTEQRANYGYTF.

This clonotype was seen a few times. The chain is built from TRBV7-2 and TRBJ2-7; D is possibly TRBD1 (6 bases). The CDR3 contains 14 residues. The V gene lost 3 bases and the J gene lost 3 bases, with 12 bases spanning the gap. The germline CDR1 and CDR2 sequences are SGHTA and FQGNSA. CDR3 in DNA: TGTGCCAGCAGCTTGGGGGCAGCGCTCTACGAGCAGTACTTC. Protein: CASSLGAALYEQYF.

J is TRBJ2-7 and V is TRBV5-1; 7 bases are a match to TRBD1. Trimming removed 2 bases from V and 4 bases from J; junction bases left unmatched: 6. CDR1 is SGHRS and CDR2 is YFSETQ in the germline V gene. This CDR3 is built from 14 residues. This CDR3 is CASSLADRRYEQYF. CDR3 DNA: TGCGCCAGCAGCTTAGCGGACAGGCGTTACGAGCAGTACTTC.

The rearrangement uses TRBV11-1 and TRBJ2-7, with 9 bases fitting TRBD1. There are 15 residues in the CDR3. CDR1 is SGHAT, CDR2 FQDESV, per germline (reference sequence). J gave up 3 bases and V 2 bases, and 5 bases lay outside the gene matches. The CDR3 region is CASSLKGTGYYEQYF. DNA of the CDR3: TGTGCCAGCAGCTTAAAGGGGACAGGGTACTACGAGCAGTACTTC.

This chain connects TRBV12-3 or TRBV12-4 to TRBJ1-4; 7 nucleotides line up with TRBD1. Unmatched junction bases numbered 6, after V lost 3 bases and J lost 5 bases. The CDR3 is 15 amino acids. The CDR3 sequence: CASSLGGGPNEKLFF. Here the CDR3 DNA reads TGTGCCAGCAGTTTGGGAGGGGGCCCAAATGAAAAACTGTTTTTT.